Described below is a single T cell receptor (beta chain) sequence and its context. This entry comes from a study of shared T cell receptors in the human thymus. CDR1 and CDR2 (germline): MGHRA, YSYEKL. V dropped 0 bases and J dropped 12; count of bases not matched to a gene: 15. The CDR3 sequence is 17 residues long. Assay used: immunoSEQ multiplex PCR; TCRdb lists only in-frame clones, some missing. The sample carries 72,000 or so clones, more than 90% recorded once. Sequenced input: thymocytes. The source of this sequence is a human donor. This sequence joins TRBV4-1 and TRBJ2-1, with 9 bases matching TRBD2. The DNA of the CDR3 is TGCGCCAGCAGCCAAGAAAGCTTGGGGCGGGGGGGCCCAGGGCAGTTCTTC. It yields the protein CASSQESLGRGGPGQFF.